A selection of T cell receptor beta chains follows, all from one sample in a study of cytomegalovirus exposure and HLA in healthy donors. Assay used: immunoSEQ multiplex PCR; TCRdb lists only in-frame clones, some missing. The sample lists 130,000 to 150,000 clones; about 80% were seen once. The source material was PBMCs. The receptor set was obtained from a middle-aged man in good health and CMV-seropositive. The CDR3 runs from the conserved cysteine through the conserved F or W. The D gene is left open where the match is weak.

>TRBJ2-2|TRBV7-9|TRBD1
CASSSDREAPGELFF
TGTGCCAGCAGCTCGGACAGGGAGGCCCCCGGGGAGCTGTTTTTT
>TRBJ1-2|TRBV30|TRBD1
CAWSRGQDSGYTF
TGTGCCTGGTCCCGTGGACAGGATAGTGGCTACACCTTC
>TRBJ2-1|TRBV7-7|TRBD1
CASSFDRDNEQFF
TGTGCTAGCAGCTTCGACAGGGATAATGAGCAGTTCTTC
>TRBJ2-1|TRBV5-1|-
CASSLEAVSGEQFF
TGCGCCAGCAGCTTGGAGGCGGTATCGGGTGAGCAGTTCTTC
>TRBJ2-7|TRBV7-3|TRBD2
CASSLMATSDGYEQYF
TGTGCCAGCAGCTTAATGGCGACTAGCGACGGCTACGAGCAGTACTTC
>TRBJ1-1|TRBV5-1|-
CASRVGHTEAFF
TGCGCCAGCAGGGTGGGGCACACTGAAGCTTTCTTT
>TRBJ2-7|TRBV19|-
CASSPWAAYEQYF
TGTGCCAGTTCCCCTTGGGCCGCCTACGAGCAGTACTTC
>TRBJ2-2|TRBV5-1|-
CASSHYTNTGELFF
TGCGCCAGCAGCCACTATACGAACACCGGGGAGCTGTTTTTT
>TRBJ2-3|TRBV7-9|-
CASSLSSVTDTQYF
TGTGCCAGCAGCCTTAGCTCCGTCACAGATACGCAGTATTTT
>TRBJ1-2|TRBV6-5|-
CASSYSFGANYGYTF
TGTGCCAGCAGTTACTCGTTCGGAGCTAACTATGGCTACACCTTC
>TRBJ1-5|TRBV6-6|-
CASSYSQGWQPQHF
TGTGCCAGCAGTTACTCGCAGGGTTGGCAGCCCCAGCATTTT
>TRBJ2-5|TRBV29-1|TRBD2
CSVEALAGPETQYF
TGCAGCGTTGAAGCGCTAGCGGGTCCGGAGACCCAGTACTTC
>TRBJ1-1|TRBV5-1|TRBD1
CASSLRTGGTEAFF
TGCGCCAGCAGCTTGCGGACAGGGGGCACTGAAGCTTTCTTT
>TRBJ2-7|TRBV5-1|TRBD1
CASRGTAQYYEQYF
TGCGCCAGCAGAGGGACAGCGCAATACTACGAGCAGTACTTC
>TRBJ2-7|TRBV19|-
CASSISARQGYEQYF
TGTGCCAGTAGTATATCAGCGAGGCAGGGGTACGAGCAGTACTTC
>TRBJ2-7|TRBV14|-
CASSQGGKGSYEQYF
TGTGCCAGCAGCCAAGGAGGGAAGGGCTCCTACGAGCAGTACTTC
>TRBJ2-5|TRBV2|-
CASMDRGETQYF
TGTGCCAGCATGGACCGGGGAGAGACCCAGTACTTC